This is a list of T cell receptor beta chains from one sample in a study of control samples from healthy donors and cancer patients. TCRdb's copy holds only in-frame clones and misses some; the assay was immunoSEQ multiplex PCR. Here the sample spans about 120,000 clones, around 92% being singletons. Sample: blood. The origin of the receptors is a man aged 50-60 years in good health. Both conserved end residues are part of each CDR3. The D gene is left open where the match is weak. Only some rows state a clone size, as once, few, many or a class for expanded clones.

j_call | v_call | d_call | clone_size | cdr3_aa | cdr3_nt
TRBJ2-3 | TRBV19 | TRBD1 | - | CASSATGQGVKYF | TGTGCCAGTAGTGCTACGGGACAGGGGGTAAAGTATTTT
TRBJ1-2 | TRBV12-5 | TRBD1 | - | CASGLGQGRIHYGYTF | TGTGCTAGTGGTTTGGGACAGGGGCGCATCCACTATGGCTACACCTTC
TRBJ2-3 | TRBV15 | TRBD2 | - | CATLKPNGLAGKDTQYF | TGTGCCACCCTTAAACCCAACGGGCTAGCGGGGAAAGATACGCAGTATTTT
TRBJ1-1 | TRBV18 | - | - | CASSPPVRESAFF | TGTGCCAGCTCACCACCGGTCAGGGAGTCGGCTTTCTTT
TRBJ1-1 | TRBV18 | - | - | CASSTTVTEAFF | TGTGCCAGCTCAACTACAGTGACTGAAGCTTTCTTT
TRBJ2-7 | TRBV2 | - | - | CASEEQYF | TGTGCCAGCGAAGAGCAGTACTTC
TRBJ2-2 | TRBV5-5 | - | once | CASSLGQNTGELFF | TGTGCCAGCAGCTTGGGGCAGAACACCGGGGAGCTGTTTTTT
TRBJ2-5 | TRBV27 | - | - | CASSSYGAQETQYF | TGTGCCAGCAGTTCCTACGGGGCCCAAGAGACCCAGTACTTC
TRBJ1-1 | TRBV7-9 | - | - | CASSLGAQGRTEAFF | TGTGCCAGCAGCTTAGGGGCCCAGGGTCGCACTGAAGCTTTCTTT
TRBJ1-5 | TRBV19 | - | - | CASRKDINSNRPQHF | TGTGCCAGTAGAAAGGACATAAATAGCAATCGGCCCCAGCATTTT
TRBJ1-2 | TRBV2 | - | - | CASSDNGFYGYTF | TGTGCCAGCAGTGACAATGGATTCTATGGCTACACCTTC
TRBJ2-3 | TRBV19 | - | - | CASSPPHTDTQYF | TGTGCCAGTAGTCCCCCCCACACAGATACGCAGTATTTT
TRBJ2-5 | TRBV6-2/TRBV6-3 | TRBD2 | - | CASSLSGGGETQYF | TGTGCCAGCAGTCTCTCGGGGGGAGGGGAGACCCAGTACTTC
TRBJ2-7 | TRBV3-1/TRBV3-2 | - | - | CASSQATAREQYF | TGTGCCAGCAGCCAAGCGACCGCGAGGGAGCAGTACTTC
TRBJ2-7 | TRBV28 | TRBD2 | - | CSDPRGGSSYEQYF | TGTTCGGATCCCCGGGGGGGGAGCTCCTACGAGCAGTACTTC
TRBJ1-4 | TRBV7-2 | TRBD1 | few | CASSQRQGSEKLFF | TGTGCCAGCAGCCAGCGACAGGGATCTGAAAAACTGTTTTTT
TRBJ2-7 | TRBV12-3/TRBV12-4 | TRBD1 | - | CASSLQRGLEQYF | TGTGCCAGCAGTTTACAGAGGGGGCTGGAGCAGTACTTC
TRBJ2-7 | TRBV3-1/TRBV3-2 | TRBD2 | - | CASSPPGGYEQYF | TGTGCCAGCAGCCCCCCCGGGGGGTACGAGCAGTACTTC
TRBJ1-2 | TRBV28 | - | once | CASSFIGSNYGYTF | TGTGCCAGCAGTTTTATCGGATCTAACTATGGCTACACCTTC
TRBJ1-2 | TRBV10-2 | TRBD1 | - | CASSRRGTGAANYGYTF | TGCGCCAGCAGTCGGAGAGGGACAGGGGCAGCTAACTATGGCTACACCTTC
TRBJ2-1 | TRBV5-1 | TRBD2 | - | CASSTGLAFNEQFF | TGCGCCAGCAGCACGGGACTAGCTTTCAATGAGCAGTTCTTC
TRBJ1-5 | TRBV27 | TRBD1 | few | CASSQQGNQPQHF | TGTGCCAGCAGTCAACAGGGGAATCAGCCCCAGCATTTT
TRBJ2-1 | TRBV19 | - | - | CASSLTYNEQFF | TGTGCCAGTAGCTTGACCTACAATGAGCAGTTCTTC